This paragraph covers one TCR beta chain sequence. Its cognate antigen is unknown. V lost 5 bases to trimming and J lost 8 bases; unmatched junction nucleotides: 8. This CDR3 is built from 15 residues. Germline-derived CDR1 and CDR2 are SGHVS and FQNEAQ. PCR involved 60 Vbeta and 13 Jbeta primers. The table came from immunoSEQ multiplex PCR; TCRdb's copy has only in-frame clones and leaves some out. The sample holds about 150,000 clones, about 75% seen once. The sample is drawn from a study of cytomegalovirus exposure and HLA in healthy donors. Study results and limitations: When a later analysis was performed, an Asian-associated ancestry cluster reportedly had fewer N-insertions than the approximately 680-donor mean.

Sample: PBMCs. This sequence originates from a man aged 18 to 30 in good health and CMV-seropositive. V and J are TRBV7-8 and TRBJ1-4; 10 bases fit TRBD1. This CDR3 reads CASSPGTGDGEKLFF. As DNA, the CDR3 is TGTGCCAGCAGCCCTGGGACAGGGGATGGAGAAAAACTGTTTTTT.